Listed below are T cell receptor beta chains from one sample, sequenced in a study of blood T cell repertoires in COVID-19. Clones were sequenced by immunoSEQ multiplex PCR, and TCRdb holds only the in-frame ones, with some missing. This repertoire shows some 430,000 clones, about 92% found once; its top ten account for 0.6% to 0.7%. Source material: PBMCs or T cells enriched from blood (not recorded which). These receptor sequences come from a young man who had recovered from COVID-19. Both conserved end residues are part of each CDR3. A D gene is named only where the DNA matches it firmly. Not all rows give a size; the values are once, few, many and, for expanded clones, a class.

d_call	v_call	clone_size	j_call	cdr3_aa	cdr3_nt
TRBD2	TRBV19	.	TRBJ2-7	CASMLAGSYEQYF	TGTGCCAGTATGCTAGCGGGGTCCTACGAGCAGTACTTC
TRBD2	TRBV9	.	TRBJ2-1	CASSVGGTSGYNEQFF	TGTGCCAGCAGCGTAGGGGGGACTAGCGGCTACAATGAGCAGTTCTTC
TRBD2	TRBV9	.	TRBJ2-7	CASSVTSGPYEQYF	TGTGCCAGCAGCGTGACTAGCGGCCCCTACGAGCAGTACTTC
TRBD1	TRBV28	.	TRBJ1-1	CASSLSGQVNTEAFF	TGTGCCAGCAGTTTATCGGGACAGGTGAACACTGAAGCTTTCTTT
.	TRBV19	.	TRBJ1-5	CASSIRTETAQHF	TGTGCCAGTAGTATAAGGACAGAAACAGCCCAGCATTTT
TRBD1	TRBV27	.	TRBJ1-6	CASSPSGQGSSPLHF	TGTGCCAGCAGTCCCTCCGGACAGGGAAGTTCACCCCTCCACTTT
TRBD1	TRBV24-1	.	TRBJ2-1	CATAGQGYNEQFF	TGTGCCACCGCGGGACAGGGTTACAATGAGCAGTTCTTC
.	TRBV28	.	TRBJ2-7	CASSSGREQYF	TGTGCCAGCAGTTCAGGGAGGGAGCAGTACTTC
.	TRBV20-1	.	TRBJ2-1	CSASSLEGTQSSYNEQFF	TGCAGTGCTAGTTCTCTAGAAGGCACGCAGAGCTCCTACAATGAGCAGTTCTTC
.	TRBV12-5	.	TRBJ2-2	CASANSNTGELFF	TGTGCTAGTGCCAACTCGAACACCGGGGAGCTGTTTTTT
.	TRBV5-1	.	TRBJ1-4	CASSLDRAGEKLFF	TGCGCCAGCAGCTTGGACAGGGCCGGGGAAAAACTGTTTTTT
TRBD1	TRBV5-1	.	TRBJ1-2	CASSSQGAGYGYTF	TGCGCCAGCAGCTCCCAGGGGGCCGGCTATGGCTACACCTTC
TRBD1	TRBV6-5	few	TRBJ2-1	CASRTGTALNEQFF	TGTGCCAGCAGGACCGGGACAGCCCTCAATGAGCAGTTCTTC
TRBD1	TRBV9	once	TRBJ1-2	CASSARPQGANYGYTF	TGTGCCAGCAGCGCCCGACCCCAGGGGGCGAACTATGGCTACACCTTC
.	TRBV7-9	.	TRBJ2-5	CASSVRDSWETQYF	TGTGCCAGCAGCGTGAGGGACTCTTGGGAGACCCAGTACTTC
.	TRBV29-1	.	TRBJ2-3	CSVAGGGRSTDTQYF	TGCAGCGTTGCCGGGGGAGGTAGGAGCACAGATACGCAGTATTTT
.	TRBV5-5	.	TRBJ1-5	CASSLSWIREPQHF	TGTGCCAGCAGCTTGTCTTGGATCCGGGAGCCCCAGCATTTT
TRBD1	TRBV19	.	TRBJ2-2	CASSHSRQGQGTGELFF	TGTGCCAGTAGTCATTCGAGACAGGGACAAGGCACCGGGGAGCTGTTTTTT
.	TRBV5-4	.	TRBJ2-7	CASSFSIADEQYF	TGTGCCAGCAGCTTTTCTATTGCGGACGAGCAGTACTTC
.	TRBV12-3/TRBV12-4	.	TRBJ1-1	CASSSGTAQEAFF	TGTGCCAGCAGTTCCGGGACTGCCCAGGAAGCTTTCTTT
TRBD1	TRBV2	.	TRBJ1-1	CASNTGGNTEAFF	TGTGCCAGCAATACAGGGGGCAACACTGAAGCTTTCTTT
.	TRBV30	.	TRBJ1-1	CAWSVGDLNTEAFF	TGTGCCTGGAGTGTAGGGGACTTGAACACTGAAGCTTTCTTT